The T cell receptor beta chain described here comes from a study of PD-L1 blockade in urothelial cancer. On the study more broadly: About 85% of the roughly 30 patients comprised males who had bladder-origin urothelial cancer. Prior chemotherapy in patients spanned 0 to 3 regimens. Specimens of blood held a median count of about 150,000 T cells.

Libraries were prepared by immunoSEQ multiplex PCR; TCRdb keeps only in-frame clonotypes and omits some of them. The sample shows 30,000 to 40,000 clones, roughly 88% of them seen only once. This CDR3 spans 16 amino acids. Germline assignment: CDR1 SGHVS and CDR2 FQNEAQ. Trimming removed 3 bases from V and 2 bases from J, with 17 bases in between. J is TRBJ2-7 and V is TRBV7-8; perhaps TRBD2 as D (5 bases). The clonotype originates from a man aged 55 to 70 with urothelial cancer. Sequencing used PBMCs, obtained around atezolizumab (anti-PD-L1) treatment. CDR3 nucleotide sequence: TGTGCCAGCAGCTTGGGCAAGGTGAGAGGGCCCTACGAGCAGTACTTC. Its protein product is CASSLGKVRGPYEQYF.